Listed below are T cell receptor beta chains from one sample, sequenced in a study of neurological immune-mediated disorders. TCRdb independently ran MiXCR on the 5' RACE reads; one entry per CDR3 protein. The table records some 30,000 distinct CDR3 sequences, 4.6% of them present only once. Specimen: PBMCs. The receptors derive from a man younger than 30 in good health. CDR3s include the opening cysteine and the closing phenylalanine or tryptophan. D genes are given only for firm matches. For some rows the clone size is stated as once, few or many, or as a class when expanded; others skip it.

CDR3 DNA	CDR3 protein	V gene	clone size	J gene	D gene
TGCAGTGCTAGTACAGGGTCTCCGAACACCGGGGAGCTGTTTTTT	CSASTGSPNTGELFF	TRBV20-1	many	TRBJ2-2	-
TGTGCCAGCAGTTCCTTAATGGAGGGGGCAAAATCTGAGCAGTTCTTC	CASSSLMEGAKSEQFF	TRBV6-6	many	TRBJ2-1	-
TGCAGTGCCCCGGACAGGGTCGGAGATACGCAGTATTTT	CSAPDRVGDTQYF	TRBV20-1	many	TRBJ2-3	TRBD1
TGTGCCACCAGCGGTCGAGGGGATCCAAACTATGGCTACACCTTC	CATSGRGDPNYGYTF	TRBV15	many	TRBJ1-2	-
TGCGCCAGCAGTCACCAAGGCAGCGCCCTAGGCGAGCAGTACTTC	CASSHQGSALGEQYF	TRBV5-1	-	TRBJ2-7	-
TGCAGTGCTAGAGGGACAGGGGGTTTTTCCAACTATGGCTACACCTTC	CSARGTGGFSNYGYTF	TRBV20-1	many	TRBJ1-2	TRBD1
TGCGCCAGCAGCTTAGGGACACCGGGGGTGGATGGAGAGCAGTTCTTC	CASSLGTPGVDGEQFF	TRBV5-1	many	TRBJ2-1	-
TGTGCCACCAGCAGAGGGGGGGTTGTGGCACCCCTCCACTTT	CATSRGGVVAPLHF	TRBV15	many	TRBJ1-6	-
TGTGCCAGCAGCGTGTCGAGCGGGGGGGCCGGAGAGACCCAGTACTTC	CASSVSSGGAGETQYF	TRBV9	many	TRBJ2-5	TRBD2
TGTGCCAGCAGTAGGGACAGGTTTAGCTATGGCTACACCTTC	CASSRDRFSYGYTF	TRBV6-5	few	TRBJ1-2	TRBD1
TGTGCCACCAGCAGAGATGGCTCGCCCCTCCACTTT	CATSRDGSPLHF	TRBV15	many	TRBJ1-6	-
TGTGCCAGCAGCTTAGTCAGACAGGAGACCCAGTACTTC	CASSLVRQETQYF	TRBV7-3	many	TRBJ2-5	-
TGTGCCAGCAGCAGGACAGTGGGACTAGCGGGGGTCACAGATACGCAGTATTTT	CASSRTVGLAGVTDTQYF	TRBV6-6	many	TRBJ2-3	TRBD2
TGTGCCAGCAGCGAACCAGGGACAGGGGGACGAGAGACCCAGTACTTC	CASSEPGTGGRETQYF	TRBV5-6	many	TRBJ2-5	TRBD1
TGCAGTGCTAGTTCCTCCGTGGTGAATCAGCCCCAGCATTTT	CSASSSVVNQPQHF	TRBV20-1	many	TRBJ1-5	-
TGTGCCATCAGTGAGCGGGGTGTCCAAGAGACCCAGTACTTC	CAISERGVQETQYF	TRBV10-3	many	TRBJ2-5	-
TGTGCCAGCAGCTTTTCGCGGCAAGAGACCCAGTACTTC	CASSFSRQETQYF	TRBV7-2	many	TRBJ2-5	-
TGTGCCACCAGCCTCGACAGGGGACTAAATCAGCCCCAGCATTTT	CATSLDRGLNQPQHF	TRBV15	many	TRBJ1-5	TRBD1
TGTGCCAGCGGGGTGACAGGGTTGTTGAACACTGAAGCTTTCTTT	CASGVTGLLNTEAFF	TRBV2	-	TRBJ1-1	TRBD1
TGCAGTGCTAGAGATAAGGCAAACCTCCAAGAGACCCAGTACTTC	CSARDKANLQETQYF	TRBV20-1	many	TRBJ2-5	-
TGTGCCAGCAGCTTAGATAGCGAAATCTACAATGAGCAGTTCTTC	CASSLDSEIYNEQFF	TRBV7-6	many	TRBJ2-1	-
TGTGCCAGCAGTTCAATCGCCCGGGGAGAGCAGTACTTC	CASSSIARGEQYF	TRBV28	many	TRBJ2-7	-
TGTGCCAGCTCAGCAGGGGTCAATTCACCCCTCCACTTT	CASSAGVNSPLHF	TRBV18	-	TRBJ1-6	-
TGCAGCGTTATTTCGGCAGGGGACTCCCAAGAGACCCAGTACTTC	CSVISAGDSQETQYF	TRBV29-1	many	TRBJ2-5	-
TGCGCCACAGGGGGTGTGGTGGCTTTCTTT	CATGGVVAFF	TRBV20-1	many	TRBJ1-1	TRBD1
TGTGCCAGCAGCTTTTTCAGGCTGAACGAGCAGTACTTC	CASSFFRLNEQYF	TRBV7-9	many	TRBJ2-7	-
TGTGCCAGCAGTTTAACCCACTGGGTCACTGAAGCTTTCTTT	CASSLTHWVTEAFF	TRBV27	many	TRBJ1-1	-
TGTGCCAGCAGATCCCCTAGCGGGGGGGGTTATACGCAGTATTTT	CASRSPSGGGYTQYF	TRBV6-2/TRBV6-3	many	TRBJ2-3	TRBD2
TGTGCCATCAGTACTGACTATGGCTATGGCTACACCTTC	CAISTDYGYGYTF	TRBV10-3	many	TRBJ1-2	-
TGTGCCAGCAGTCGGCCGCTGCGGACAGGGAGGTACGAGCAGTACTTC	CASSRPLRTGRYEQYF	TRBV11-2	many	TRBJ2-7	TRBD1
TGTGCCAGCAGCCAAGGTCAGGCTAGCGGAAGCACAGATACGCAGTATTTT	CASSQGQASGSTDTQYF	TRBV3-1	many	TRBJ2-3	TRBD2